This TCR beta chain was obtained from a study of T cell responses to AZD1222 COVID-19 vaccine. With regard to this clone: The antigen is unknown.

Study results and caveats: Spike-specific TCR breadth and depth went up after people got two AZD1222 doses. Donors were mostly white British, more females; clonal diversity possibly underestimated. Of spike-specific TCRs, nearly half reportedly target regions left unmutated in variants. Just five or six AZD1222 recipients were seropositive at baseline.

Looked up from germline, CDR1 is SEHNR and CDR2 is FQNEAQ (reference sequence). Trimming cost V 7 bases and J 3 bases; bases outside gene matches: 6. The CDR3 loop spans 14 amino acids. Clones were read by immunoSEQ multiplex PCR, and TCRdb kept only the in-frame ones, dropping some. The profile shows 85,000 to 120,000 clones, almost 90% of them singletons. The clonotype comes from an adult in good health. The V call is TRBV7-9, the J call TRBJ2-5, with 9 nucleotides matching TRBD1. The sample was peripheral blood, taken on day 0 of AZD1222 vaccination. The CDR3 protein is CASTRDRAEETQYF. CDR3 coding DNA: TGTGCCAGCACCCGGGACAGGGCGGAAGAGACCCAGTACTTC.